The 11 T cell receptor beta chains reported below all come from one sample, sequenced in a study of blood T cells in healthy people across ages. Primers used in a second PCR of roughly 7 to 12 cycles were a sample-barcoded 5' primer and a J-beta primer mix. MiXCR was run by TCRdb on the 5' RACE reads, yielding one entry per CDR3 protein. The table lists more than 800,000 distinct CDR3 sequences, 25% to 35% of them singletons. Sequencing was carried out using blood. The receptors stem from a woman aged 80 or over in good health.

CDR3 sequence reads: CASSQRTQNYGYTF. CDR3 coding DNA: TGTGCCAGCAGCCAACGAACACAGAACTATGGCTACACCTTC. The genes are TRBV5-4 and TRBJ1-2; D is undetermined. The ends were cut back, 4 bases at V and 2 bases at J, with 12 bases in the middle. Germline V lookup: CDR1 SGHNT, CDR2 YYREEE (reference sequence). CDR3 size: 14 residues.

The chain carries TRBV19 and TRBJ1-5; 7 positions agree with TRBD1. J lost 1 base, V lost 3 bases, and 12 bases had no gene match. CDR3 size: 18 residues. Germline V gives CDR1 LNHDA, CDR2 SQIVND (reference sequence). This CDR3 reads CASSIPTPGTASNQPQHF. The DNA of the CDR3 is TGTGCCAGTAGTATCCCAACCCCTGGGACAGCCAGCAATCAGCCCCAGCATTTT.

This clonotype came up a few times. CDR3 in DNA: TGTGCCAGCAGACGGCTGACCGGGACAGGGGTAGGGGAGACCCAGTACTTC. Protein sequence: CASRRLTGTGVGETQYF. The V and J genes are TRBV13 and TRBJ2-5; 10 nucleotides match TRBD1. There are 17 residues in the CDR3. Germline assignment: CDR1 PRHDT and CDR2 FYEKMQ (reference sequence). The junction had 15 bases not matched to a gene; V was cut back by 6 bases and J by 5 bases.

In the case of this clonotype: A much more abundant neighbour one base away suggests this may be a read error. CDR3 amino acids: CASGQRGETQYF. DNA of the CDR3: TGTGCCAGCGGTCAGCGGGGGGAGACCCAGTACTTC. This chain joins TRBV6-2 or TRBV6-3 and TRBJ2-4, with 8 positions matching TRBD2. The J call may not be correct, given that the DNA end is closer to TRBJ2-5. CDR1 is MNHEY and CDR2 is SVGEGT in the germline V gene. There are 12 residues in the CDR3.

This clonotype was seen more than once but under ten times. The DNA for the CDR3 is TGTGCCAGCAGCTGGACAGGGGCGAATGAGCAGTACTTC. Its protein is CASSWTGANEQYF. The rearrangement uses TRBV7-2 and TRBJ2-7; TRBD1 aligns across 9 bases. The CDR3 loop spans 13 amino acids. V was clipped by 4 bases and J by 7 bases; unmatched bases: 5. CDR1 SGHTA and CDR2 FQGNSA come from the germline V gene.

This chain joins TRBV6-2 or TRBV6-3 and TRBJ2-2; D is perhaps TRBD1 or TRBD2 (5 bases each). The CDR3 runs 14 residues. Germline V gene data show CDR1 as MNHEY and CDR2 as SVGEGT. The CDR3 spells CTTQRKGHTGELFF. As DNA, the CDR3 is TGTACCACCCAGCGGAAGGGACACACCGGGGAGCTGTTTTTT.

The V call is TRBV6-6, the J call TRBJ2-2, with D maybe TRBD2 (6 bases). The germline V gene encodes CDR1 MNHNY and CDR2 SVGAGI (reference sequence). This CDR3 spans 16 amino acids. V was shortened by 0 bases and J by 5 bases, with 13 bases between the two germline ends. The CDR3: CASSYSSAAGTGELFF. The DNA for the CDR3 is TGTGCCAGCAGTTACTCGAGTGCCGCGGGGACCGGGGAGCTGTTTTTT.

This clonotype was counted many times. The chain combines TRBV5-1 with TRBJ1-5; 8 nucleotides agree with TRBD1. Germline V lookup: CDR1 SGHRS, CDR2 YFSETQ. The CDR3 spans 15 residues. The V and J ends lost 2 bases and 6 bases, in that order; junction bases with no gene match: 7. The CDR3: CASSLSGGTGQPQHF. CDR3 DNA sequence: TGCGCCAGCAGCTTATCAGGGGGCACGGGTCAGCCCCAGCATTTT.

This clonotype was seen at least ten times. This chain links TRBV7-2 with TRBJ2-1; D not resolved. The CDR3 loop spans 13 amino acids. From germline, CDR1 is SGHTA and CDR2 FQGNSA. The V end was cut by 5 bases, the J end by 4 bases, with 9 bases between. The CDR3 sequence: CASSAYLYNEQFF. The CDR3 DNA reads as TGTGCCAGCAGCGCCTACCTATACAATGAGCAGTTCTTC.

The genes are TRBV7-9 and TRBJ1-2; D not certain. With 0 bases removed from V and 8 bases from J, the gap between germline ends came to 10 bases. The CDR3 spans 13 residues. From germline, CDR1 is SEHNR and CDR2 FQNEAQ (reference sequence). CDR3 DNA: TGTGCCAGCAGCTTAGCCCACCAGAGAGGCTACACCTTC. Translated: CASSLAHQRGYTF. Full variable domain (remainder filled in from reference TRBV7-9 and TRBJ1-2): DTGVSQNPRHKITKRGQNVTFRCDPISEHNRLYWYRQTLGQGPEFLTYFQNEAQLEKSRLLSDRFSAERPKGSFSTLEIQRTEQGDSAMYLCASSLAHQRGYTFGSGTRLTVV.

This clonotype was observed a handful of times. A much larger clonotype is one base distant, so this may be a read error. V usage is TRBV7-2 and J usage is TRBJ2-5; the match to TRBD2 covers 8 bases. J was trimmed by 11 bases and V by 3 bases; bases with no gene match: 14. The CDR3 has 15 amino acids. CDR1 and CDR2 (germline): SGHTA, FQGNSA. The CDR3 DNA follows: TGTGCCAGCAGCTTTGACGGGGGGGCCACGGGTGAGCAGTACTTC. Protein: CASSFDGGATGEQYF.